These 30 T cell receptor beta chains originate from one sample sequenced in a study of T cell responses to AZD1222 COVID-19 vaccine. TCRdb's table, derived via immunoSEQ multiplex PCR, lists solely in-frame clones and lacks some. The table includes 150,000 to 200,000 clones, about 94% detected once. The sequences come from peripheral blood, collected on day 0 of AZD1222 vaccination. These receptors were obtained from an adult in good health.

CDR3 region: CASSLWGNEQYF. The CDR3 DNA is TGTGCCAGCAGCTTATGGGGGAACGAGCAGTACTTC. The rearrangement links TRBV7-8 to TRBJ2-7; D is possibly TRBD1 or TRBD2 (5 bases each). Germline CDR1 is SGHVS and CDR2 is FQNEAQ. V was clipped by 2 bases and J by 5 bases, with 7 bases between them. The CDR3 spans 12 residues.

The chain couples TRBV6-5 to TRBJ1-5, with 9 bases lining up with TRBD1. The CDR3 loop spans 13 amino acids. CDR1 and CDR2 from the germline V gene are MNHEY and SVGAGI. Trimming took 6 bases from V and 6 from J; bases not matched to a gene: 3. As DNA, the CDR3 is TGTGCCAGCAGACGGACAGGGGCTCAGCCCCAGCATTTT. Amino acid sequence: CASRRTGAQPQHF.

The J gene is TRBJ2-1, the V gene TRBV9; tentatively, D is TRBD1 (6 bases). Between the trimmed V and J ends, which lost 0 bases and 4 bases, there was a span of 20 bases. Germline V gene lookup returns CDR1 SGDLS and CDR2 YYNGEE. The CDR3 sequence is 18 residues long. The CDR3 DNA sequence: TGTGCCAGCAGCGTAGAGGGGGTAGTCCGGGCAAGGTACAATGAGCAGTTCTTC. Its protein product is CASSVEGVVRARYNEQFF. The full variable domain, rest sourced from reference TRBV9 and TRBJ2-1, is DSGVTQTPKHLITATGQRVTLRCSPRSGDLSVYWYQQSLDQGLQFLIQYYNGEERAKGNILERFSAQQFPDLHSELNLSSLELGDSALYFCASSVEGVVRARYNEQFFGPGTRLTVL.

This rearrangement joins TRBV4-2 to TRBJ2-7, with 13 bases aligning to TRBD2. Germline values: CDR1 LGHNA, CDR2 YNFKEQ. CDR3 size: 19 residues. V shed 2 bases and J 2 bases; nucleotides not matched to a gene: 12. The CDR3 region is CASSQSATSGRATAYEQYF. In DNA form, the CDR3 reads TGTGCCAGCAGCCAATCGGCAACTAGCGGGAGGGCGACGGCCTACGAGCAGTACTTC.

The table lists this clone with a count of one. V and J are TRBV9 and TRBJ1-2; D is possibly TRBD1 (6 bases). V shed 3 bases and J shed 7 bases, with 7 bases lying between them. Germline values: CDR1 SGDLS, CDR2 YYNGEE. The CDR3 consists of 11 residues. The CDR3 loop reads CASSDRAGYTF. The CDR3 nucleotides are TGTGCCAGCAGCGACAGGGCTGGCTACACCTTC.

The chain recombines TRBV15 with TRBJ2-7, with 16 bases that match TRBD2. The CDR3 consists of 17 residues. From germline, CDR1 is LNHNV and CDR2 YYDKDF (reference sequence). The junction had 2 bases not matched to a gene; V was cut back by 1 base and J by 2 bases. CDR3 DNA: TGTGCCACCAGCAGAGTGGGACTAGCGGGAGGGCCCTACGAGCAGTACTTC. Translating gives CATSRVGLAGGPYEQYF. Complete variable domain (other parts from reference TRBV15 and TRBJ2-7): DAMVIQNPRYQVTQFGKPVTLSCSQTLNHNVMYWYQQKSSQAPKLLFHYYDKDFNNEADTPDNFQSRRPNTSFCFLDIRSPGLGDTAMYLCATSRVGLAGGPYEQYFGPGTRLTVT.

The CDR3 loop is CASSQSSNSYEQYF. The CDR3 bases are TGTGCCAGCAGCCAATCCTCCAACTCCTACGAGCAGTACTTC. V usage is TRBV3-1 (or the pseudogene TRBV3-2) and J usage is TRBJ2-7; D is unresolved. The germline V gene has CDR1 LGHDT and CDR2 YNNKEL (reference sequence). Trimming took off 2 bases at V and 0 bases at J, with 8 bases between the two ends. CDR3 length equals 14 residues.

The V call is TRBV11-2, the J call TRBJ2-7; possibly TRBD2 for D (5 bases). CDR3 length: 15 amino acids. The V gene lost 9 bases and the J gene lost 3 bases, with 21 bases spanning the gap. CDR1 and CDR2 from the germline V gene are SGHAT and FQNNGV. The CDR3 sequence is CASSIEGAGLYEQYF. CDR3 nucleotides: TGTGCCAGTTCTATAGAGGGTGCAGGACTCTACGAGCAGTACTTC.

This chain joins TRBV11-2 and TRBJ1-6, with D unclear. Trimming removed 1 base from V and 7 bases from J, with 11 bases in between. The CDR3 spans 15 residues. The germline CDR1 and CDR2 sequences are SGHAT and FQNNGV. This chain's CDR3 is CASSLGMASNSPLHF. The CDR3 nucleotides read TGTGCCAGCAGCTTAGGGATGGCCAGCAATTCACCCCTCCACTTT.

In DNA, the CDR3 is TGTGCCAGCAGCTCATCACCCGGGACAGTGGGTCCGGATACGCAGTATTTT. Translated, it gives CASSSSPGTVGPDTQYF. The V and J genes are TRBV7-3 and TRBJ2-3, with 7 positions matching TRBD1. V trimming: 4 bases; J trimming: 6 bases; junction bases outside the gene matches: 16. Germline V gene data show CDR1 as SGHTA and CDR2 as FQGTGA. The CDR3 extends over 17 amino acids.

The chain recombines TRBV6-5 with TRBJ1-6, with TRBD1 matching over 7 bases. The germline CDR1 and CDR2 sequences are MNHEY and SVGAGI. V shed 8 bases and J 7 bases; nucleotides not matched to a gene: 11. The CDR3 is 15 amino acids. DNA for the CDR3: TGTGCCAGCCGATATTTGACAGGGTACAATTCACCCCTCCACTTT. Translation gives CASRYLTGYNSPLHF.

This sequence joins TRBV19 and TRBJ1-1, with D perhaps matching TRBD1 (6 bases). The CDR3 extends over 15 amino acids. V was clipped by 5 bases and J by 5 bases, with 18 bases between them. CDR1 is LNHDA, CDR2 SQIVND, per germline (reference sequence). The CDR3 sequence: CASSFTGPGGTEAFF. The CDR3 bases are TGTGCCAGTAGTTTCACAGGGCCCGGAGGGACTGAAGCTTTCTTT.

V usage is TRBV6-1 and J usage is TRBJ2-6; perhaps D is TRBD1 or TRBD2 (5 bases each). The germline V gene encodes CDR1 MNHNS and CDR2 SASEGT. The CDR3 has 16 residues. Trimming cost V 2 bases and J 0 bases, with 8 bases left between them. The CDR3: CASSEIGGSGANVLTF. Here the CDR3 DNA reads TGTGCCAGCAGTGAAATTGGGGGCTCTGGGGCCAACGTCCTGACTTTC.

The chain recombines TRBV24-1 with TRBJ1-2; 12 bases line up with TRBD1. Germline V lookup: CDR1 KGHDR, CDR2 SFDVKD. The CDR3 spans 15 residues. Trimming removed 5 bases from V and 8 bases from J; junction bases left unmatched: 8. The CDR3 nucleotides are TGTGCCACCAGTGCCCCGGGACAGGGGGCAGGGGGCTACACCTTC. Amino acids: CATSAPGQGAGGYTF.

This clone came up once. The chain recombines TRBV6-5 with TRBJ2-1; D perhaps matches TRBD2 (7 bases). The CDR3 is 15 residues long. With 2 bases removed from V and 2 bases from J, the gap between germline ends came to 10 bases. From germline, CDR1 is MNHEY and CDR2 SVGAGI. CDR3 protein: CASSYKGGAYNEQFF. The CDR3 bases are TGTGCCAGCAGTTACAAAGGGGGGGCCTACAATGAGCAGTTCTTC.

The DNA of the CDR3 is TGTGCCAGCAGCGTAGCTGGGGGCAGCAATCAGCCCCAGCATTTT. Translating gives CASSVAGGSNQPQHF. The rearrangement links TRBV9 to TRBJ1-5, with D perhaps matching TRBD1 (6 bases). The CDR3 has 15 residues. Germline CDR1 is SGDLS and CDR2 is YYNGEE. The ends were cut back, 0 bases at V and 1 base at J, with 8 bases in the middle.

The chain carries TRBV5-1 and TRBJ2-2; 10 bases are a match to TRBD2. This CDR3 region has 14 residues. The germline CDR1 and CDR2 sequences are SGHRS and YFSETQ. V was pared by 4 bases and J by 6 bases, with 3 bases of the junction left unmatched. The CDR3 spells CASSALAGAGELFF. CDR3 coding DNA: TGCGCCAGCAGCGCCCTAGCGGGAGCCGGGGAGCTGTTTTTT.

This chain's CDR3 is CAISESSWGEQFF. For the CDR3, the DNA is TGTGCCATCAGTGAGTCCTCCTGGGGTGAGCAGTTCTTC. This chain joins TRBV10-3 and TRBJ2-1; D remains ambiguous. In germline, CDR1 is ENHRY, CDR2 SYGVKD. The CDR3 runs to 13 residues. Deletions cut 0 bases from V and 9 bases from J, with 9 bases between.

The rearrangement links TRBV9 to TRBJ1-3, with a tentative D call TRBD1 (6 bases). The CDR3 is made up of 17 amino acids. The germline V gene has CDR1 SGDLS and CDR2 YYNGEE. V lost 3 bases to trimming and J lost 4 bases, with 20 bases between them. CDR3 protein: CASSESSGGADGNTIYF. The CDR3 coding sequence is TGTGCCAGCAGCGAATCCAGCGGGGGGGCAGACGGAAACACCATATATTTT.

The CDR3 nucleotides read TGTGCCAGCAGCCAATCAGGAAGCGGGCAGTACTTC. Translation: CASSQSGSGQYF. The chain joins TRBV3-1 (or the pseudogene TRBV3-2) to TRBJ2-7, with D possibly TRBD2 on 5 matching bases. CDR3 length: 12 amino acids. Germline V gene sequence: CDR1 LGHDT, CDR2 YNNKEL (reference sequence). Trimming left V 2 bases short and J 9 bases short, with 11 bases between.

The V and J genes are TRBV4-1 and TRBJ1-1; 7 nucleotides align to TRBD1. Germline assignment: CDR1 MGHRA and CDR2 YSYEKL. The CDR3 is made up of 12 amino acids. V lost 4 bases to trimming and J lost 5 bases; unmatched junction nucleotides: 1. The CDR3: CASSLTGTEAFF. In DNA, the CDR3 is TGCGCCAGCAGCCTGACAGGGACTGAAGCTTTCTTT.

V and J are TRBV5-1 and TRBJ2-1; 12 bases match TRBD1. The V gene end was trimmed by 0 bases and the J gene end by 6 bases; junction bases not matched to a gene: 7. This CDR3 has 17 residues. The germline gives CDR1 SGHRS, CDR2 YFSETQ. CDR3 residues: CASSLAGDRGRPNEQFF. The CDR3 DNA sequence: TGCGCCAGCAGCTTGGCCGGGGACAGGGGGCGCCCCAATGAGCAGTTCTTC.

The rearrangement uses TRBV11-2 and TRBJ2-7; 7 bases match TRBD2. Per germline, CDR1 SGHAT and CDR2 FQNNGV. This CDR3 is built from 15 residues. Trimming took 5 bases from V and 6 from J; bases not matched to a gene: 13. The CDR3 region is CASSPDAGEGLEQYF. DNA of the CDR3: TGTGCCAGCAGCCCGGACGCGGGAGAAGGGCTCGAGCAGTACTTC.

This sequence joins TRBV6-5 and TRBJ1-3; D not certain. Germline V gene sequence: CDR1 MNHEY, CDR2 SVGAGI. V lost 7 bases to trimming and J lost 0 bases, with 10 bases between them. The CDR3 extends over 14 amino acids. CDR3 nucleotide sequence: TGTGCCAGCAAGGAGACACTCTCTGGAAACACCATATATTTT. It translates to CASKETLSGNTIYF.

This clone was detected once. The gene calls are TRBV7-6 and TRBJ2-1; TRBD2 aligns across 7 bases. The ends lost 5 bases at V and 4 bases at J; junction bases unmatched: 8. The CDR3 consists of 15 residues. Germline lookup yields CDR1 SGHVS and CDR2 FNYEAQ. CDR3 nucleotides: TGTGCCAGCAGCCTGGACTCTAGCGGATACAATGAGCAGTTCTTC. Translating it yields CASSLDSSGYNEQFF.

DNA for the CDR3: TGTGCCAGTAGGAACTACAATGAGCAGTTCTTC. Translating it yields CASRNYNEQFF. The chain couples TRBV19 to TRBJ2-1; unclear D gene. The CDR3 runs 11 residues. Trimming removed 6 bases from V and 3 bases from J, with 3 bases in between. Germline loops: CDR1 LNHDA, CDR2 SQIVND (reference sequence).

The chain recombines TRBV7-3 with TRBJ2-7; D is perhaps TRBD2 (5 bases). Trimming shortened V by 6 bases and J by 3 bases, and 9 bases separated the two germline ends. Germline CDR1 reads SGHTA; CDR2 reads FQGTGA. This CDR3 has 12 residues. CDR3 sequence reads: CASRGVIYEQYF. The DNA for the CDR3 is TGTGCCAGCAGGGGAGTAATCTACGAGCAGTACTTC.

As regards this clone: The same CDR3 also results from other DNA sequences found in this sample. V and J are TRBV7-9 and TRBJ2-1; perhaps TRBD2 as D (6 bases). The CDR3 has 14 residues. V was clipped by 0 bases and J by 4 bases, with 7 bases between them. Germline values: CDR1 SEHNR, CDR2 FQNEAQ (reference sequence). In DNA, the CDR3 is TGTGCCAGCAGCTTAGCGGGAGGATACAATGAGCAGTTCTTC. Translating gives CASSLAGGYNEQFF.

The J gene is TRBJ2-5, the V gene TRBV9; 8 nucleotides agree with TRBD2. Germline V gene sequence: CDR1 SGDLS, CDR2 YYNGEE. With V trimmed by 4 bases and J by 4 bases, 3 bases remained unmatched. This CDR3 contains 13 residues. The DNA of the CDR3 is TGTGCCAGCAGCTTCCGGGGGGGAGAGACCCAGTACTTC. It encodes CASSFRGGETQYF.

J is TRBJ2-1 and V is TRBV30; TRBD2 aligns across 8 bases. Germline V lookup: CDR1 GTSNPN, CDR2 SVGIG (reference sequence). Trimming took 2 bases from V and 9 from J; bases not matched to a gene: 3. The CDR3 contains 12 residues. CDR3 protein: CAWSISGSEQFF. CDR3 nucleotide sequence: TGTGCCTGGAGTATCAGCGGGAGTGAGCAGTTCTTC. Combining the CDR3 with reference TRBV30 and TRBJ2-1 gives the whole variable domain SQTIHQWPATLVQPVGSPLSLECTVEGTSNPNLYWYRQAAGRGLQLLFYSVGIGQISSEVPQNLSASRPQDRQFILSSKKLLLSDSGFYLCAWSISGSEQFFGPGTRLTVL.